These 3 T cell receptor beta chains share one sample of origin, sequenced in a study of T-cell reconstitution after alpha-beta-depleted transplantation in children. Preparation of the TCRbeta library was carried out with unique molecular identifiers. TCRdb re-derived calls from the PCR reads in MiXCR, one entry per CDR3 protein. Of roughly 200,000 distinct CDR3 sequences listed, roughly 6.6% are singletons. Sequenced here: PBMCs, sampled before TCRalphabeta/CD19-depleted stem cell transplant. These receptors were taken from a boy aged 2 to 10 with acute lymphoblastic leukemia, due to receive a stem cell transplant.

The chain has TRBV7-9 and TRBJ2-2; D may be TRBD2 (6 bases). From germline, CDR1 is SEHNR and CDR2 FQNEAQ (reference sequence). V gave up 2 bases and J gave up 0 bases, with 10 bases separating them. CDR3 length: 16 residues. CDR3 bases: TGTGCCAGCAGCTTATTGGGAGGTCCGAACACCGGGGAGCTGTTTTTT. Protein sequence: CASSLLGGPNTGELFF.

The gene calls are TRBV6-6 and TRBJ1-1, with 7 bases matching TRBD1. The V gene's germline CDR1 is MNHNY and CDR2 SVGAGI (reference sequence). CDR3 length: 13 amino acids. The V gene end was trimmed by 2 bases and the J gene end by 7 bases; junction bases not matched to a gene: 4. CDR3 DNA: TGTGCCAGCAGTTACCGGAGGACAGGTGAAGCTTTCTTT. It is translated as CASSYRRTGEAFF.

There are a few counts of this clonotype. The chain is built from TRBV27 and TRBJ1-5; a possible D gene is TRBD1 (6 bases). Germline V gives CDR1 MNHEY, CDR2 SMNVEV (reference sequence). Trimming stripped 10 bases from V and 1 base from J, with 20 bases between. This CDR3 has 16 residues. The CDR3 DNA sequence: TGTGCCACCCAAGATGGGGGGCCGGGAAGCAATCAGCCCCAGCATTTT. Its translation is CATQDGGPGSNQPQHF.